A single T cell receptor beta chain is shown here with its context. This table comes from immunoSEQ multiplex PCR, and its TCRdb copy is limited to in-frame clones, with some not included. The sample includes about 2,500,000 clones, over 85% seen only once; the top ten take 0.13% to 0.15%. The entry originates in a study of shared clonotypes between healthy human individuals. There were only Caucasian adults among the donors, and all lived in Nashville, Tennessee. This clonotype was obtained from a man younger than 35 in good health. Specimen: naive CD4+ T cells sorted from blood. The subset denotes: CD45RA+ positively selected.

In nucleotides, the CDR3 is TGTGCCAGCAGCCCGACTGGAAACACCATATATTTT. Its translation is CASSPTGNTIYF. The rearrangement joins TRBV6-5 to TRBJ1-3, with D unresolved. The CDR3 length is 12 residues. The V end lost 6 bases, the J end lost 2 bases, and 5 bases lay between the germline ends. Germline V gives CDR1 MNHEY, CDR2 SVGAGI.